This T cell receptor (beta chain) originates from a study of cytomegalovirus exposure and HLA in healthy donors. The CDR3 spans 16 residues. CDR1 and CDR2 from the germline V gene are SGHRS and YFSETQ. After removal of 4 bases from V and 6 bases from J, the junction contained 8 bases not matched to a gene. The PCR had 60 Vbeta and 13 Jbeta primers. Measured with immunoSEQ multiplex PCR; TCRdb has only the in-frame clones, and not every one. Seen here are approximately 190,000 clones, around 82% observed once, and the top ten hold around an eighth. The sample taken for sequencing was PBMCs. The sequence was collected from a woman aged 25 to 45 in good health and CMV-seropositive. The chain uses TRBV5-1 and TRBJ2-1, with 12 bases fitting TRBD2. This CDR3 is CASSPQILAGGNEQFF. CDR3 sequence (DNA): TGCGCCAGCAGCCCCCAGATACTAGCGGGGGGCAATGAGCAGTTCTTC.